One sample yielded the 27 T cell receptor beta chains listed below, sequenced in a study of blood T cell repertoires in COVID-19. This table comes from immunoSEQ multiplex PCR, and its TCRdb copy is limited to in-frame clones, with some not included. The sample contains 300,000 or so clones, roughly 90% of which appear only once. The sequenced sample consisted of peripheral blood. All receptors derive from a woman in her twenties or thirties with COVID-19, enrolled during active disease.

V usage is TRBV19 and J usage is TRBJ2-1; 7 bases map to TRBD1. The CDR3 length is 15 residues. Germline V gives CDR1 LNHDA, CDR2 SQIVND (reference sequence). Trimming removed 1 base from V and 5 bases from J; junction bases left unmatched: 5. CDR3 amino acids: CASSIGNRGNNEQFF. The DNA for the CDR3 is TGTGCCAGTAGTATAGGGAACAGGGGCAACAATGAGCAGTTCTTC.

The chain uses TRBV6-1 and TRBJ1-2; the D is unclear. The V gene's germline CDR1 is MNHNS and CDR2 SASEGT. The V end lost 3 bases, the J end lost 4 bases, and 12 bases lay between the germline ends. CDR3 length: 14 amino acids. The CDR3 spells CASSEAAVFYGYTF. The DNA of the CDR3 is TGTGCCAGCAGTGAGGCGGCAGTATTCTATGGCTACACCTTC.

This rearrangement joins TRBV5-1 to TRBJ1-1; D is uncertain. The germline V gene encodes CDR1 SGHRS and CDR2 YFSETQ. V shed 1 base and J shed 4 bases, with 8 bases lying between them. The CDR3 totals 13 residues. This CDR3 reads CASSLTDGTEAFF. In DNA form, the CDR3 reads TGCGCCAGCAGCTTGACAGACGGCACTGAAGCTTTCTTT.

The chain has TRBV11-2 and TRBJ2-1; 9 bases fit TRBD1. The CDR3 is 16 residues long. Germline V gene lookup returns CDR1 SGHAT and CDR2 FQNNGV. J lost 5 bases, V lost 0 bases, and 5 bases had no gene match. CDR3 nucleotides: TGTGCCAGCAGCTTAGACCGGGACAGGGTCGACAATGAGCAGTTCTTC. It translates to CASSLDRDRVDNEQFF.

DNA for the CDR3: TGTGCCAGTAGTATCCCCCGGATAGCGGGATCCAATGAGCAGTTCTTC. As protein: CASSIPRIAGSNEQFF. The rearrangement uses TRBV19 and TRBJ2-1; 8 bases are a match to TRBD2. J was trimmed by 6 bases and V by 3 bases; bases with no gene match: 10. Germline CDR1 LNHDA, CDR2 SQIVND (reference sequence). The CDR3 runs 16 residues.

The chain couples TRBV5-1 to TRBJ2-1, with D possibly being TRBD2 (6 bases). Per germline, CDR1 SGHRS and CDR2 YFSETQ. The CDR3 length is 15 residues. Trimming left V 4 bases short and J 5 bases short, with 16 bases between. For the CDR3, the DNA is TGCGCCAGCAGCGGGGGGAGCGGCCGACACAATGAGCAGTTCTTC. Its protein is CASSGGSGRHNEQFF.

The chain links TRBV5-4 to TRBJ1-2, with unresolved D. The CDR3 length is 14 residues. With 1 base removed from V and 5 bases from J, the gap between germline ends came to 12 bases. CDR1 and CDR2 from the germline V gene are SGHNT and YYREEE (reference sequence). CDR3 DNA sequence: TGTGCCAGCAGCTTGCGTGCCCAGAGGTATGGCTACACCTTC. Translation: CASSLRAQRYGYTF.

The J gene is TRBJ1-5, the V gene TRBV2; unclear D gene. This CDR3 comprises 17 residues. V lost 3 bases and J lost 0, with 15 bases in between. Germline assignment: CDR1 SNHLY and CDR2 FYNNEI. The CDR3: CASSEASGVDSNQPQHF. CDR3 sequence (DNA): TGTGCCAGCAGTGAGGCGTCAGGTGTTGATAGCAATCAGCCCCAGCATTTT.

V gene TRBV3-1 (or the pseudogene TRBV3-2) combines with J gene TRBJ2-3; the match to TRBD2 covers 9 bases. Losses at the gene ends were 0 bases for V and 2 bases for J; bases not matched to a gene: 6. CDR1 is LGHDT, CDR2 YNNKEL, per germline (reference sequence). The CDR3 covers 17 residues. DNA of the CDR3: TGTGCCAGCAGCCAAGATATCCTAGCGGGAATCACAGATACGCAGTATTTT. It codes for CASSQDILAGITDTQYF.

V usage is TRBV7-8 and J usage is TRBJ2-4, with D possibly TRBD2 on 5 matching bases. The germline V and J ends were trimmed by 3 bases and 5 bases, with 8 bases remaining between them. Germline CDR1 and CDR2: SGHVS and FQNEAQ. CDR3 length: 13 residues. CDR3 bases: TGTGCCAGCAGCTTGGGAGAAGAAAACATTCAGTACTTC. Translated, it gives CASSLGEENIQYF. Based on the CDR3 plus reference TRBV7-8 and TRBJ2-4, the full variable domain is GAGVSQSPRYKVAKRGQDVALRCDPISGHVSLFWYQQALGQGPEFLTYFQNEAQLDKSGLPSDRFFAERPEGSVSTLKIQRTQQEDSAVYLCASSLGEENIQYFGAGTRLSVL.

This chain connects TRBV5-6 to TRBJ2-5; the D gene is possibly TRBD1 (6 bases). V was clipped by 0 bases and J by 1 base, with 10 bases between them. The CDR3 length is 15 residues. The germline V gene encodes CDR1 SGHDT and CDR2 YYEEEE. The CDR3 spells CASSLDTGSQETQYF. CDR3 in DNA: TGTGCCAGCAGCTTGGATACAGGGAGCCAAGAGACCCAGTACTTC.

For this clone: The sample has other DNA sequences that encode this CDR3 too. The chain couples TRBV12-3 or TRBV12-4 to TRBJ2-7, with D perhaps matching TRBD2 (6 bases). The CDR3 contains 12 residues. Trimming took 6 bases from V and 4 from J, leaving 10 bases between them. In nucleotides, the CDR3 is TGTGCCAGCAGCCCCCGGGGGTACGAGCAGTACTTC. Translation: CASSPRGYEQYF.

V and J are TRBV7-3 and TRBJ2-3; 7 positions agree with TRBD1. The junction had 7 bases not matched to a gene; V was cut back by 4 bases and J by 3 bases. Germline-derived CDR1 and CDR2 are SGHTA and FQGTGA. The CDR3 consists of 15 residues. CDR3 sequence reads: CASSSGQPWTDTQYF. The CDR3 bases are TGTGCCAGCAGCTCGGGACAGCCTTGGACAGATACGCAGTATTTT.

The chain joins TRBV7-9 to TRBJ1-1; 10 nucleotides line up with TRBD1. The ends lost 6 bases at V and 5 bases at J; junction bases unmatched: 15. The CDR3 sequence is 17 residues long. Per the germline V gene, CDR1 is SEHNR and CDR2 is FQNEAQ (reference sequence). The CDR3 here is CASRSTGGQVLGTEAFF. As DNA, the CDR3 is TGTGCCAGCAGGTCGACAGGGGGCCAAGTATTGGGGACTGAAGCTTTCTTT.

The chain is built from TRBV5-1 and TRBJ1-2; TRBD1 agrees at 9 bases. The germline V gene has CDR1 SGHRS and CDR2 YFSETQ. CDR3 size: 15 residues. The junction had 10 bases not matched to a gene; V was cut back by 4 bases and J by 6 bases. As DNA, the CDR3 is TGCGCCAGCAGCATTCAACAGGGGGCGCGGAATGGCTACACCTTC. Its translation is CASSIQQGARNGYTF. Drawing the rest from reference TRBV5-1 and TRBJ1-2, the complete variable domain is KAGVTQTPRYLIKTRGQQVTLSCSPISGHRSVSWYQQTPGQGLQFLFEYFSETQRNKGNFPGRFSGRQFSNSRSEMNVSTLELGDSALYLCASSIQQGARNGYTFGSGTRLTVV.

Remarks on this clone: The same CDR3 can be traced to other DNA sequences in this sample. V and J are TRBV28 and TRBJ1-5; no firm D call. The CDR3 has 14 amino acids. The V end was cut by 2 bases, the J end by 0 bases, with 5 bases between. Germline V gives CDR1 MDHEN, CDR2 SYDVKM. This CDR3 reads CASSLPYSNQPQHF. The CDR3 DNA is TGTGCCAGCAGTTTACCTTATAGCAATCAGCCCCAGCATTTT. Variable domain in full (rest from reference TRBV28 and TRBJ1-5): DVKVTQSSRYLVKRTGEKVFLECVQDMDHENMFWYRQDPGLGLRLIYFSYDVKMKEKGDIPEGYSVSREKKERFSLILESASTNQTSMYLCASSLPYSNQPQHFGDGTRLSIL.

The chain couples TRBV28 to TRBJ2-1, with 11 bases lining up with TRBD2. The V and J ends lost 4 bases and 6 bases, in that order; junction bases with no gene match: 8. The CDR3 runs 16 residues. Germline CDR1 MDHEN, CDR2 SYDVKM. The CDR3 region is CASSSRTSGLFNEQFF. CDR3 in DNA: TGTGCCAGCAGTTCCAGGACTAGCGGGCTATTCAATGAGCAGTTCTTC.

This clone was seen only once. An end of the junction differs from the germline gene, which may be a read error. The genes are TRBV19 and TRBJ2-1; 7 positions match TRBD1. The CDR3 contains 16 residues. CDR1 is LNHDA, CDR2 SQIVND, per germline (reference sequence). The CDR3 spells CASSTSGDSSHNEQFF. CDR3 coding DNA: TGTGCCAGTAGCACGAGTGGGGACAGCTCCCACAATGAGCAGTTCTTC.

This clone was counted a single time. The CDR3 reads CASSMRQGGDTQYF. The CDR3 DNA sequence: TGTGCCAGCAGTATGAGACAGGGAGGAGATACGCAGTATTTT. The chain is built from TRBV28 and TRBJ2-3; D may be TRBD1 (7 bases). The germline CDR1 and CDR2 sequences are MDHEN and SYDVKM. This CDR3 has 14 residues. V dropped 5 bases and J dropped 5 bases, with 14 bases sitting between them.

This rearrangement joins TRBV28 to TRBJ2-7; 7 nucleotides agree with TRBD1. The CDR3 spans 14 residues. Per germline, CDR1 MDHEN and CDR2 SYDVKM. J lost 2 bases, V lost 5 bases, and 6 bases had no gene match. This CDR3 is CASSLNRGPYEQYF. The CDR3 bases are TGTGCCAGCAGTCTCAACAGGGGTCCCTACGAGCAGTACTTC.

This chain joins TRBV2 and TRBJ2-3; 7 nucleotides line up with TRBD2. The CDR3 length is 14 residues. With 6 bases clipped from V and 5 bases from J, the junction kept 8 bases outside the gene matches. CDR1 and CDR2 (germline): SNHLY, FYNNEI. The CDR3 bases are TGTGCCAGCAGAATGGCGGGAGAACAAGATACGCAGTATTTT. Translated, it gives CASRMAGEQDTQYF.

The chain couples TRBV29-1 to TRBJ1-2; the D gene is possibly TRBD1 (6 bases). V lost 6 bases, J lost 4 bases, and 18 bases lay in between. The CDR3 is made up of 14 amino acids. The germline V gene has CDR1 SQVTM and CDR2 ANQGSEA. The CDR3 reads CSVPKGRGPYGYTF. CDR3 nucleotide sequence: TGCAGCGTCCCCAAGGGGCGGGGGCCCTATGGCTACACCTTC.

The chain employs TRBV10-3 and TRBJ1-5, with D unclear. The germline V gene has CDR1 ENHRY and CDR2 SYGVKD. The CDR3 is 15 amino acids. Trimming pared 0 bases from V and 2 bases from J, leaving 8 bases between. The CDR3 region is CAISESPGGNQPQHF. Here the CDR3 DNA reads TGTGCCATCAGTGAGTCGCCGGGTGGCAATCAGCCCCAGCATTTT.

V and J are TRBV19 and TRBJ1-1, with D perhaps matching TRBD1 (5 bases). The CDR3 contains 12 residues. The ends were cut back, 3 bases at V and 6 bases at J, with 8 bases in the middle. CDR1 is LNHDA and CDR2 is SQIVND in the germline V gene (reference sequence). The CDR3 nucleotides are TGTGCCAGTAGTATCGGGGGATCTGAAGCTTTCTTT. Protein: CASSIGGSEAFF. Based on the CDR3 plus reference TRBV19 and TRBJ1-1, the full variable domain is DGGITQSPKYLFRKEGQNVTLSCEQNLNHDAMYWYRQDPGQGLRLIYYSQIVNDFQKGDIAEGYSVSREKKESFPLTVTSAQKNPTAFYLCASSIGGSEAFFGQGTRLTVV.

The chain recombines TRBV5-6 with TRBJ2-7; a possible D gene is TRBD2 (5 bases). Germline lookup yields CDR1 SGHDT and CDR2 YYEEEE. The CDR3 totals 13 residues. Trimming cost V 1 base and J 6 bases, with 11 bases left between them. CDR3 DNA: TGTGCCAGCAGCTTGCGGCTAGCTGGCGAGCAGTACTTC. This encodes CASSLRLAGEQYF.

This chain connects TRBV3-1 (or the pseudogene TRBV3-2) to TRBJ2-5; no firm D call. Trimming shortened V by 1 base and J by 4 bases, and 7 bases separated the two germline ends. The CDR3 runs 13 residues. Germline lookup yields CDR1 LGHDT and CDR2 YNNKEL (reference sequence). This chain's CDR3 is CASSQVQRETQYF. CDR3 coding DNA: TGTGCCAGCAGCCAAGTGCAGCGAGAGACCCAGTACTTC.

V and J are TRBV13 and TRBJ2-7; TRBD1 agrees at 8 bases. V lost 5 bases to trimming and J lost 6 bases; unmatched junction nucleotides: 6. The CDR3 runs to 13 residues. Germline CDR1 PRHDT, CDR2 FYEKMQ (reference sequence). The CDR3 is CASSPGQGSEQYF. The CDR3 DNA sequence: TGTGCCAGCAGCCCCGGACAGGGAAGCGAGCAGTACTTC.